This TCR beta chain was sequenced during a study of blood T cell repertoires in COVID-19. Germline values: CDR1 MDHEN, CDR2 SYDVKM. The CDR3 contains 15 residues. Trimming cost V 6 bases and J 0 bases, with 11 bases left between them. This clone has just a few counts. Repertoires were generated with immunoSEQ multiplex PCR, while TCRdb's copy carries only in-frame clones and drops some. The table records some 54,000 clones, about 91% of them present only once. Sequencing input: peripheral blood. The genes are TRBV28 and TRBJ2-2, with D maybe TRBD2 (5 bases). The sequence derives from a man in his sixties with acute or convalescent COVID-19. CDR3 protein: CASRNSGSNTGELFF. Written as DNA, the CDR3 is TGTGCCAGCAGAAACAGCGGTTCGAACACCGGGGAGCTGTTTTTT. Supplemented by reference TRBV28 and TRBJ2-2, the full variable domain reads DVKVTQSSRYLVKRTGEKVFLECVQDMDHENMFWYRQDPGLGLRLIYFSYDVKMKEKGDIPEGYSVSREKKERFSLILESASTNQTSMYLCASRNSGSNTGELFFGEGSRLTVL.